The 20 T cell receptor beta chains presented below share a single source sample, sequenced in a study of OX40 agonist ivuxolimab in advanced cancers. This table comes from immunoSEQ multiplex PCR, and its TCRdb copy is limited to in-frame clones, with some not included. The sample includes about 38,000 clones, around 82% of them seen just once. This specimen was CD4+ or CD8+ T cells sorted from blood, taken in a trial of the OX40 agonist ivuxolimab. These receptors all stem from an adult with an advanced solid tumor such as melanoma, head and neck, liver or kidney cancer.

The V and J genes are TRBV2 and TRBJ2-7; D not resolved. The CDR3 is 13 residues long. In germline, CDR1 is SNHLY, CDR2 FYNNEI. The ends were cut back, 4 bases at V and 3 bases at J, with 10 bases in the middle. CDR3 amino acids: CASSVDTHYEQYF. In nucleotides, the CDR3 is TGTGCCAGCAGTGTAGACACCCACTACGAGCAGTACTTC.

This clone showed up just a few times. This chain's CDR3 is CASSEGQGIDTQYF. The CDR3 DNA is TGTGCCAGCAGCGAAGGACAGGGGATCGATACGCAGTATTTT. This chain links TRBV5-4 with TRBJ2-3; TRBD1 matches at 9 bases. V lost 4 bases, J lost 6 bases, and 6 bases stayed unmatched. Per the germline V gene, CDR1 is SGHNT and CDR2 is YYREEE (reference sequence). The CDR3 spans 14 residues.

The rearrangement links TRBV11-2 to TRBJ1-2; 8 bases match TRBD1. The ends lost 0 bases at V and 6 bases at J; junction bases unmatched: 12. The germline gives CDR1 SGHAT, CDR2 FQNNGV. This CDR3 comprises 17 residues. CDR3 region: CASSLDPFSGQGNGYTF. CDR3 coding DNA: TGTGCCAGCAGCTTAGATCCATTTTCAGGACAGGGAAATGGCTACACCTTC.

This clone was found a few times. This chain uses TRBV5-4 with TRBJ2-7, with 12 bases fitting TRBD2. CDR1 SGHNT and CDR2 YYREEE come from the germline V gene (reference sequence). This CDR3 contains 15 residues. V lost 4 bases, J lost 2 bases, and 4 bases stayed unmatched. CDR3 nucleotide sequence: TGTGCCAGCAGCGGTGCTAGCGGGAGGGCCTACGAGCAGTACTTC. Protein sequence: CASSGASGRAYEQYF.

The CDR3 sequence is CASSVRDRPNNEQFF. In DNA, the CDR3 is TGTGCCAGCAGCGTCCGGGACAGGCCCAACAATGAGCAGTTCTTC. The V gene is TRBV9, the J gene TRBJ2-1; TRBD1 matches at 8 bases. Trimming cost V 2 bases and J 5 bases; bases outside gene matches: 6. Germline CDR1 is SGDLS and CDR2 is YYNGEE. The CDR3 loop spans 15 amino acids.

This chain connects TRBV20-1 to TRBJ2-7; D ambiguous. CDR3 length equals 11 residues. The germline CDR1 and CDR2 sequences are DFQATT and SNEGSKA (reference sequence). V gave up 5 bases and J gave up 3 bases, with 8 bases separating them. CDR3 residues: CSAPDGYEQYF. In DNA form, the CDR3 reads TGCAGTGCTCCAGACGGCTACGAGCAGTACTTC.

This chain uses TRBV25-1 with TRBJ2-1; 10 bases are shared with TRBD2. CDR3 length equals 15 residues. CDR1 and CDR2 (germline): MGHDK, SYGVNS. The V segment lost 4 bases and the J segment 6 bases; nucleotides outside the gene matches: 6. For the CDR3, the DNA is TGTGCCAGCAGTGGGCTAGCGGGAGCTGGCAATGAGCAGTTCTTC. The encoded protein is CASSGLAGAGNEQFF. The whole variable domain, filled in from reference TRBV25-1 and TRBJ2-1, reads EADIYQTPRYLVIGTGKKITLECSQTMGHDKMYWYQQDPGMELHLIHYSYGVNSTEKGDLSSESTVSRIRTEHFPLTLESARPSHTSQYLCASSGLAGAGNEQFFGPGTRLTVL.

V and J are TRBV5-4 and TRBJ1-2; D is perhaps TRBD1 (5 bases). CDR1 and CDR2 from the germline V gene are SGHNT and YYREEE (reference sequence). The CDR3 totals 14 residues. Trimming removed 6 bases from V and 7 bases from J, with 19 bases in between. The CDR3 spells CASTVQVYGGGYTF. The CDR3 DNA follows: TGTGCCAGCACCGTACAGGTTTACGGGGGTGGCTACACCTTC.

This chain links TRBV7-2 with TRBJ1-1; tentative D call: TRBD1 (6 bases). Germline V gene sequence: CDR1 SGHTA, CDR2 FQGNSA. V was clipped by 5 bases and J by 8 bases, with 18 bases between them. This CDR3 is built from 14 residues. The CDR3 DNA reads TGTGCCAGCAGCCCGCAGTTGACAGGTACCGAAGCTTTCTTT. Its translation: CASSPQLTGTEAFF.

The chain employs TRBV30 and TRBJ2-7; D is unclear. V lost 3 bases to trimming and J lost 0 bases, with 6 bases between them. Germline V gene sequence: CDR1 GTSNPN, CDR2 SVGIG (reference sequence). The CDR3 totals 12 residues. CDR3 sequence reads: CAWRGSSYEQYF. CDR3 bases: TGTGCCTGGAGGGGCAGCTCCTACGAGCAGTACTTC.

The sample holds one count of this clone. The DNA of the CDR3 is TGTGCCAGCAGTGAATCAGTGGGATTTGCTGAAGCTTTCTTT. Its protein is CASSESVGFAEAFF. This chain links TRBV25-1 with TRBJ1-1; D is undetermined. V was pared by 1 base and J by 6 bases, with 12 bases between. The CDR3 contains 14 residues. Germline-derived CDR1 and CDR2 are MGHDK and SYGVNS.

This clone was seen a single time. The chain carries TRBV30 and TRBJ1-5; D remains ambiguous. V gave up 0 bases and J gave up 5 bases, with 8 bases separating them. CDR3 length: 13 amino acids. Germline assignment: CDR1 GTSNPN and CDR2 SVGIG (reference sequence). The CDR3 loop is CAWSVRVDQPQHF. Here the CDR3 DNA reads TGTGCCTGGAGTGTGAGGGTAGATCAGCCCCAGCATTTT.

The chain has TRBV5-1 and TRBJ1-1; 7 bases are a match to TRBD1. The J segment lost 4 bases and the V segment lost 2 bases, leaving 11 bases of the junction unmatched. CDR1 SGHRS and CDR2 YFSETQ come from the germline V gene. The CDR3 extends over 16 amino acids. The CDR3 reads CASSFSTGAQGTEAFF. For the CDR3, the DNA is TGCGCCAGCAGCTTCTCAACAGGGGCGCAGGGCACTGAAGCTTTCTTT. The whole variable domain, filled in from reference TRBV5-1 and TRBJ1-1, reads KAGVTQTPRYLIKTRGQQVTLSCSPISGHRSVSWYQQTPGQGLQFLFEYFSETQRNKGNFPGRFSGRQFSNSRSEMNVSTLELGDSALYLCASSFSTGAQGTEAFFGQGTRLTVV.

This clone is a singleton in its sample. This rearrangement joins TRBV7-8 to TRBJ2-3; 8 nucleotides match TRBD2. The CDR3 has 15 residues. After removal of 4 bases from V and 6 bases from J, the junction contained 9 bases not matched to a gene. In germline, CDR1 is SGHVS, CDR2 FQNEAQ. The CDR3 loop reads CASSSPRGGGDTQYF. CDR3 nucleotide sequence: TGTGCCAGCAGCTCGCCCCGGGGGGGAGGGGATACGCAGTATTTT. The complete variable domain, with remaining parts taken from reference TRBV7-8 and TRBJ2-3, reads GAGVSQSPRYKVAKRGQDVALRCDPISGHVSLFWYQQALGQGPEFLTYFQNEAQLDKSGLPSDRFFAERPEGSVSTLKIQRTQQEDSAVYLCASSSPRGGGDTQYFGPGTRLTVL.

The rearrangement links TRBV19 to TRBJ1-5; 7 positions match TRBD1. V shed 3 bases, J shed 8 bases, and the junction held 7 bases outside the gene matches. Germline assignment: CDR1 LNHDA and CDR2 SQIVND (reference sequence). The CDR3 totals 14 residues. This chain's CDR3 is CASSILGGGEPQHF. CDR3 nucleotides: TGTGCCAGTAGTATTTTAGGGGGCGGGGAGCCCCAGCATTTT.

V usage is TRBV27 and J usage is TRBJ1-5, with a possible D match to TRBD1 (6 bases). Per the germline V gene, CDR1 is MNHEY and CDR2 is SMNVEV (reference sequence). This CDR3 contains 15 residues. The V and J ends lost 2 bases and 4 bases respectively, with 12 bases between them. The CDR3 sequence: CASSLVGAGNQPQHF. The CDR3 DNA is TGTGCCAGCAGTTTAGTGGGGGCGGGTAATCAGCCCCAGCATTTT.

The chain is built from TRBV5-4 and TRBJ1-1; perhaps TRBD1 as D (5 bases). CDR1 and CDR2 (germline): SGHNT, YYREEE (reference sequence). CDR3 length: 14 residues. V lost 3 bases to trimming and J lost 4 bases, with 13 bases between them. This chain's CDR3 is CASSSGGGFTEAFF. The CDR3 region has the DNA TGTGCCAGCAGCTCGGGGGGGGGATTCACTGAAGCTTTCTTT. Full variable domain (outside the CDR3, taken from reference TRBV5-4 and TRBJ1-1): ETGVTQSPTHLIKTRGQQVTLRCSSQSGHNTVSWYQQALGQGPQFIFQYYREEENGRGNFPPRFSGLQFPNYSSELNVNALELDDSALYLCASSSGGGFTEAFFGQGTRLTVV.

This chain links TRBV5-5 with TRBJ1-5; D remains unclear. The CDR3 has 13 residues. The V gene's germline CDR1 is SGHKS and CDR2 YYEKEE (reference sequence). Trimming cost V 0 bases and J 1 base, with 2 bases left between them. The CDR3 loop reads CASSLGSNQPQHF. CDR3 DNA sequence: TGTGCCAGCAGCTTGGGCAGCAATCAGCCCCAGCATTTT.

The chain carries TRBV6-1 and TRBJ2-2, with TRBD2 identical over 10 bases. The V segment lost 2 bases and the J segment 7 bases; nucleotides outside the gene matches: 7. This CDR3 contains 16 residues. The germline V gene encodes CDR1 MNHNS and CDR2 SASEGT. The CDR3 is CASSEMPSGSLGELFF. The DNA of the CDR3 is TGTGCCAGCAGTGAAATGCCTAGCGGGAGCCTCGGGGAGCTGTTTTTT.

CDR3 region: CASSLGFAGKDTEAFF. CDR3 sequence (DNA): TGTGCCAGCAGCTTAGGGTTCGCGGGGAAGGACACTGAAGCTTTCTTT. The genes are TRBV11-3 and TRBJ1-1; D not certain. Trimming pared 1 base from V and 3 bases from J, leaving 15 bases between. The CDR3 runs to 16 residues. Germline values: CDR1 SGHNT, CDR2 YENEEA.